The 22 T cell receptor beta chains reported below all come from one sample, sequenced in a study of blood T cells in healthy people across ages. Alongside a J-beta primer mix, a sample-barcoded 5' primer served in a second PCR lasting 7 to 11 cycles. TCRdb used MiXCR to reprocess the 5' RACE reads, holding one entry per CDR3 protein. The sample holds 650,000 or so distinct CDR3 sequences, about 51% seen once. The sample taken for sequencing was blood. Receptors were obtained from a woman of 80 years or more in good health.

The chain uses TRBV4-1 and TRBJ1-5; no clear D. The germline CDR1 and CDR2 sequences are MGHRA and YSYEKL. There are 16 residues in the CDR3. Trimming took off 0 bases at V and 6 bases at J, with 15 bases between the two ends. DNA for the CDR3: TGCGCCAGCAGCCAAGATGCCGACGGGGAGGCTCAGCCCCAGCATTTT. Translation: CASSQDADGEAQPQHF.

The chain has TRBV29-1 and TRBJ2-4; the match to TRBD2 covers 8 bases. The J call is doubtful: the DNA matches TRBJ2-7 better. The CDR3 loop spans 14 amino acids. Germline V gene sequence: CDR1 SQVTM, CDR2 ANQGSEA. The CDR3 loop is CSVRSGTRDYEQYF. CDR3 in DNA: TGCAGCGTGAGATCCGGGACTAGAGACTACGAGCAGTACTTC.

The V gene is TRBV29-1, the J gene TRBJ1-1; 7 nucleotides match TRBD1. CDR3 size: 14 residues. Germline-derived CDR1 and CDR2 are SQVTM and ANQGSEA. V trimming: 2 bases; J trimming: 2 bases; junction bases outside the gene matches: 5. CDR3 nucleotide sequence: TGCAGCGTTGAACGGGGACAGATCAACACTGAAGCTTTCTTT. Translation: CSVERGQINTEAFF.

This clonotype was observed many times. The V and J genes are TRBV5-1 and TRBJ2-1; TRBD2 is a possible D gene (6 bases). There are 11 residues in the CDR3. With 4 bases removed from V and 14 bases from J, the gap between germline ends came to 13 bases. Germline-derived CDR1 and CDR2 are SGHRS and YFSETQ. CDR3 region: CASSGTTRKFF. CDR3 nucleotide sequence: TGCGCCAGCAGCGGTACGACTAGGAAGTTCTTC.

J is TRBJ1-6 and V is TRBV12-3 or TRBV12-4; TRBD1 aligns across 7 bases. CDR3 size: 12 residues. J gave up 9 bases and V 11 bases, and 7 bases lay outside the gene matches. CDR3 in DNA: TGTGCCTCCGGACAGGAAAGTTCACCCCTCCACTTT. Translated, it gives CASGQESSPLHF.

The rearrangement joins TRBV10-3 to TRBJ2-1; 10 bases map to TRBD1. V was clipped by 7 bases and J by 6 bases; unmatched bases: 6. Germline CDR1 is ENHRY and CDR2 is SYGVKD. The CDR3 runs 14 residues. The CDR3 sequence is CAITRTGGSNEQFF. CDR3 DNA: TGTGCCATCACTCGGACAGGGGGAAGCAATGAGCAGTTCTTC.

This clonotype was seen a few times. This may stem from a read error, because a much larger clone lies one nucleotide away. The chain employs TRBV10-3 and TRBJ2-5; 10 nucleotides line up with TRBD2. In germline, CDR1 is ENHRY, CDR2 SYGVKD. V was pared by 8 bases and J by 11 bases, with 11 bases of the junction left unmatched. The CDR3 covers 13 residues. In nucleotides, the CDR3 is TGTGCCATCTCCCTAGCGGGAGTCAATGAGCAGTACTTC. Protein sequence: CAISLAGVNEQYF.

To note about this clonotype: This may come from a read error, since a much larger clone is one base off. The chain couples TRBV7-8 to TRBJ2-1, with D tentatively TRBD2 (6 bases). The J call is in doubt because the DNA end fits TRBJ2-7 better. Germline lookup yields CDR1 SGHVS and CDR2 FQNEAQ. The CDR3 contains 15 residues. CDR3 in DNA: TGTGCCAGCAGCCCACCGGGGGTCCCGTACAATGAGCAGTACTTC. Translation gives CASSPPGVPYNEQYF.

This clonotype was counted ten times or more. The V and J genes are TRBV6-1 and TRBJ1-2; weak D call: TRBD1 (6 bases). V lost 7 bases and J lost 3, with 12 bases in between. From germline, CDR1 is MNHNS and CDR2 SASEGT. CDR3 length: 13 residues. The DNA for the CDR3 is TGTGCCAGCAAGACTCCAGGGGACTATGGCTACACCTTC. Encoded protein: CASKTPGDYGYTF.

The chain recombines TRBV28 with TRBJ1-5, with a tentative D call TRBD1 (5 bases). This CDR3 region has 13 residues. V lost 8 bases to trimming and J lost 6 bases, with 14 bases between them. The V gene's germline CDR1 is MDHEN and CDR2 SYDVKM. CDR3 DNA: TGTGCCAGCTCTTGGGGCAGCTTTCAGCCCCAGCATTTT. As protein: CASSWGSFQPQHF.

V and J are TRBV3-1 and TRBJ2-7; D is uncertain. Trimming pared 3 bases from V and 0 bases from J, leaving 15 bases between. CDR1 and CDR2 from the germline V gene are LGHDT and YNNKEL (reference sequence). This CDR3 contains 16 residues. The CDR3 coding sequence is TGTGCCAGCAGCCAGATCCCAGGATTGAGCTCCTACGAGCAGTACTTC. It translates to CASSQIPGLSSYEQYF.

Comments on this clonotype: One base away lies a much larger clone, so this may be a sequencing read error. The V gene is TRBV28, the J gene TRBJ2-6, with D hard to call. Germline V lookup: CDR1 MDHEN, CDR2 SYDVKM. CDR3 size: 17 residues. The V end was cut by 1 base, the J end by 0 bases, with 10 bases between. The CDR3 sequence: CASSLFQDSSGANVLTF. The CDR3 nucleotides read TGTGCCAGCAGTTTATTTCAGGATAGCTCTGGGGCCAACGTCCTGACTTTC.

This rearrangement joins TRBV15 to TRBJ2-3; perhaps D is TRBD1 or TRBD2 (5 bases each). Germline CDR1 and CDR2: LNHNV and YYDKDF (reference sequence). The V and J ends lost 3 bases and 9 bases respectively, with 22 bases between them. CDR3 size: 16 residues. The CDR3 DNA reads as TGTGCCACCAGCAGTTATCCTCGAGGGGCCAAGGGGACGCAGTATTTT. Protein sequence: CATSSYPRGAKGTQYF.

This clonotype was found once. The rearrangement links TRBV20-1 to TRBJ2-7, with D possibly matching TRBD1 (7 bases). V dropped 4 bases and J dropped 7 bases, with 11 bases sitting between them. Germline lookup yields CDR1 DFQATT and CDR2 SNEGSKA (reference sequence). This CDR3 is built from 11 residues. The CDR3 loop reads CSATGGREQYF. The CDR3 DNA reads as TGCAGTGCTACAGGGGGGCGGGAGCAGTACTTC.

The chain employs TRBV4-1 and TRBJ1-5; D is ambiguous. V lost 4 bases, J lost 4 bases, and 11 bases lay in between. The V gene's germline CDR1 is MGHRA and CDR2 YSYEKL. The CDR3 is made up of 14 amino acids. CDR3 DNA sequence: TGCGCCAGCAGCCCGGGGAGGATTAATCAGCCCCAGCATTTT. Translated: CASSPGRINQPQHF.

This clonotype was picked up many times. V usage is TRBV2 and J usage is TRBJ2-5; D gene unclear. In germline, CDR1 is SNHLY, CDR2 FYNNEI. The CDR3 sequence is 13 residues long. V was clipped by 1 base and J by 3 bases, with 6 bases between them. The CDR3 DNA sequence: TGTGCCAGCAGTGAAGGGATGGAAGAGACCCAGTACTTC. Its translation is CASSEGMEETQYF.

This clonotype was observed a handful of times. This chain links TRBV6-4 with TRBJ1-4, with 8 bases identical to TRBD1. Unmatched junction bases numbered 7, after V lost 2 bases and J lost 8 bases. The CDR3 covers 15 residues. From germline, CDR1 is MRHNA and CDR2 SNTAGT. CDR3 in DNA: TGTGCCAGCAGTGACGCGGGCGCAGGGGGCGAAAAACTGTTTTTT. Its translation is CASSDAGAGGEKLFF.

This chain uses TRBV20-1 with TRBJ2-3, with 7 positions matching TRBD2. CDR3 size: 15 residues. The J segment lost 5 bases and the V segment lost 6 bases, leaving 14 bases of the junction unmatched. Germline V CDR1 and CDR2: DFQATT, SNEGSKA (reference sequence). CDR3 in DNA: TGCAGTGCACCCGATAGGCGGGAGAGGGTAGATACGCAGTATTTT. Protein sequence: CSAPDRRERVDTQYF.

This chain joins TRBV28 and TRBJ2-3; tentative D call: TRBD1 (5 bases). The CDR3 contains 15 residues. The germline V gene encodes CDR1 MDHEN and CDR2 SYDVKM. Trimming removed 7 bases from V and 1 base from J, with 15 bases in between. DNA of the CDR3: TGTGCCAGCACAAGGGGCGGCTTAGGCACAGATACGCAGTATTTT. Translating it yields CASTRGGLGTDTQYF. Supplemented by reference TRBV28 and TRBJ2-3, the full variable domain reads DVKVTQSSRYLVKRTGEKVFLECVQDMDHENMFWYRQDPGLGLRLIYFSYDVKMKEKGDIPEGYSVSREKKERFSLILESASTNQTSMYLCASTRGGLGTDTQYFGPGTRLTVL.

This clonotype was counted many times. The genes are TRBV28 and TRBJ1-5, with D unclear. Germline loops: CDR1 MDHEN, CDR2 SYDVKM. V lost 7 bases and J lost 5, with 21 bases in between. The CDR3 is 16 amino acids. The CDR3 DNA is TGTGCCAGCACACCACGGAACGGAGGGTGGGATCAGCCCCAGCATTTT. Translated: CASTPRNGGWDQPQHF.

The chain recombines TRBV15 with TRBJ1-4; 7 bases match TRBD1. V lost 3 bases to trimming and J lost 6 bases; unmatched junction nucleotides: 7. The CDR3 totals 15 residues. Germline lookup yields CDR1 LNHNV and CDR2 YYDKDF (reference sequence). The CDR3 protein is CATSREGAGDEKLFF. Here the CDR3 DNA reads TGTGCCACCAGCAGGGAGGGGGCAGGGGATGAAAAACTGTTTTTT.

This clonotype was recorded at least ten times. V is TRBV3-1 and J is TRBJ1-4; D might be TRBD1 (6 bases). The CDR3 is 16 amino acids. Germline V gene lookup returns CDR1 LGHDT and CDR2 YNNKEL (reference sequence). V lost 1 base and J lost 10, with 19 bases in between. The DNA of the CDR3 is TGTGCCAGCAGCCAAGGGTCAGGGGCCGTCACGGGAAAACTGTTTTTT. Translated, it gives CASSQGSGAVTGKLFF.